These T cell receptor beta chains were read from a single sample in a study of cytomegalovirus exposure and HLA in healthy donors. Libraries were prepared by immunoSEQ multiplex PCR; TCRdb keeps only in-frame clonotypes and omits some of them. The data contain approximately 170,000 clones, over 75% of them singletons. The specimen sequenced was PBMCs. These receptors were obtained from a human donor in good health. Each CDR3 is given with its conserved first and last residue. A D gene is named only where the DNA matches it firmly. The size field is filled for only some rows; it gives once, few, many or a size class.

j_gene: TRBJ2-3
d_gene: TRBD2
abundance: -
v_gene: TRBV13
len: 16
CDR3nt: TGTGCCAGCCAAAGACTAGCGGGGGGTATGGGTGGTACGCAGTATTTT
CDR3aa: CASQRLAGGMGGTQYF

j_gene: TRBJ2-1
d_gene: -
abundance: -
v_gene: TRBV5-1
len: 14
CDR3nt: TGCGCCAGCAGCTTGACTATCTCCTACAATGAGCAGTTCTTC
CDR3aa: CASSLTISYNEQFF

j_gene: TRBJ1-2
d_gene: TRBD1
abundance: -
v_gene: TRBV7-2
len: 14
CDR3nt: TGTGCCAGCAGCTTCTTGGCAGGGGGAAATGGCTACACCTTC
CDR3aa: CASSFLAGGNGYTF

j_gene: TRBJ2-5
d_gene: -
abundance: -
v_gene: TRBV9
len: 15
CDR3nt: TGTGCCAGCAGCGTCAAACAGGGATCCCAAGAGACCCAGTACTTC
CDR3aa: CASSVKQGSQETQYF

j_gene: TRBJ2-3
d_gene: TRBD1
abundance: -
v_gene: TRBV5-4
len: 15
CDR3nt: TGTGCCAGCAGCGTTGACAGGGCGGCGACAGATACGCAGTATTTT
CDR3aa: CASSVDRAATDTQYF

j_gene: TRBJ2-1
d_gene: TRBD2
abundance: -
v_gene: TRBV27
len: 15
CDR3nt: TGTGCCAGCAGTTCCCTAGCGGGGGAGGCCAATGAGCAGTTCTTC
CDR3aa: CASSSLAGEANEQFF

j_gene: TRBJ2-7
d_gene: TRBD1
abundance: -
v_gene: TRBV5-1
len: 15
CDR3nt: TGCGCCAGCACCGCCCCACAGGGGCTCTTGTACGAGCAGTACTTC
CDR3aa: CASTAPQGLLYEQYF

j_gene: TRBJ2-5
d_gene: -
abundance: once
v_gene: TRBV2
len: 15
CDR3nt: TGTGCCAGCAGCAAGGCCCTAGCGAGCGAGGAGACCCAGTACTTC
CDR3aa: CASSKALASEETQYF

j_gene: TRBJ1-1
d_gene: -
abundance: few
v_gene: TRBV4-3
len: 16
CDR3nt: TGCGCCAGCAGCCAAGAGTCGGTTCGGGAGGTGGCTGAAGCTTTCTTT
CDR3aa: CASSQESVREVAEAFF

j_gene: TRBJ2-7
d_gene: -
abundance: -
v_gene: TRBV7-2
len: 14
CDR3nt: TGTGCCAGCAGCTTAGTTCCGGCTAGTGGCGAGCAGTACTTC
CDR3aa: CASSLVPASGEQYF

j_gene: TRBJ1-2
d_gene: -
abundance: -
v_gene: TRBV2
len: 15
CDR3nt: TGTGCCAGCGAAGGAGGTTTAGGTAATAACTATGGCTACACCTTC
CDR3aa: CASEGGLGNNYGYTF

j_gene: TRBJ2-7
d_gene: TRBD1
abundance: -
v_gene: TRBV2
len: 15
CDR3nt: TGTGCCAGCAGTGAAGCGGGACAGGGCCTCTACGAGCAGTACTTC
CDR3aa: CASSEAGQGLYEQYF

j_gene: TRBJ2-1
d_gene: TRBD2
abundance: once
v_gene: TRBV11-3
len: 14
CDR3nt: TGTGCCAGCAGCGGTAGCGGGGGGGCCGGTGAGCAGTTCTTC
CDR3aa: CASSGSGGAGEQFF

j_gene: TRBJ2-5
d_gene: -
abundance: -
v_gene: TRBV7-2
len: 16
CDR3nt: TGTGCCAGCAGCTCGTACCCTGATCAGTACCAAGAGACCCAGTACTTC
CDR3aa: CASSSYPDQYQETQYF

j_gene: TRBJ1-3
d_gene: -
abundance: -
v_gene: TRBV11-2
len: 17
CDR3nt: TGTGCCAGCAGCTTAGTTCGGGGAACTACTTCTGGAAACACCATATATTTT
CDR3aa: CASSLVRGTTSGNTIYF

j_gene: TRBJ2-3
d_gene: TRBD1
abundance: -
v_gene: TRBV7-9
len: 15
CDR3nt: TGTGCCAGCAGCTCGAACAGGGGGGAATTACATACGCAGTATTTT
CDR3aa: CASSSNRGELHTQYF

j_gene: TRBJ2-1
d_gene: -
abundance: -
v_gene: TRBV19
len: 15
CDR3nt: TGTGCCAGTAGTACGTCGGGGAGCTCCTACAATGAGCAGTTCTTC
CDR3aa: CASSTSGSSYNEQFF

j_gene: TRBJ2-7
d_gene: -
abundance: -
v_gene: TRBV10-3
len: 14
CDR3nt: TGTGCCACCTCAAGTGGGGGCAACTCCTACGAGCAGTACTTC
CDR3aa: CATSSGGNSYEQYF

j_gene: TRBJ2-3
d_gene: -
abundance: few
v_gene: TRBV7-6
len: 15
CDR3nt: TGTGCCAGCAGCTTCACTGGGGCTGGCACAGATACGCAGTATTTT
CDR3aa: CASSFTGAGTDTQYF

j_gene: TRBJ2-3
d_gene: -
abundance: few
v_gene: TRBV7-2
len: 13
CDR3nt: TGTGCCAGCAGCTTAGGCGGCACAGATACGCAGTATTTT
CDR3aa: CASSLGGTDTQYF

j_gene: TRBJ1-1
d_gene: -
abundance: -
v_gene: TRBV15
len: 15
CDR3nt: TGTGCCACCAGCAGAGATGGAGCCCCGGGAGCTGAAGCTTTCTTT
CDR3aa: CATSRDGAPGAEAFF

j_gene: TRBJ2-2
d_gene: -
abundance: -
v_gene: TRBV4-3
len: 16
CDR3nt: TGCGCCAGCAGCCAAGATCGACAGGAGTACACCGGGGAGCTGTTTTTT
CDR3aa: CASSQDRQEYTGELFF

j_gene: TRBJ2-7
d_gene: TRBD1
abundance: -
v_gene: TRBV9
len: 15
CDR3nt: TGTGCCAGCAGCGTAGAGGGGACAGGGGTCTACGAGCAGTACTTC
CDR3aa: CASSVEGTGVYEQYF

j_gene: TRBJ2-1
d_gene: -
abundance: -
v_gene: TRBV7-9
len: 15
CDR3nt: TGTGCCAGCACCCCAACTTTAGGGGGTTACAATGAGCAGTTCTTC
CDR3aa: CASTPTLGGYNEQFF

j_gene: TRBJ2-5
d_gene: TRBD2
abundance: -
v_gene: TRBV27
len: 14
CDR3nt: TGTGCCAGCAGTTTATGGGGGGGAGAAGAGACCCAGTACTTC
CDR3aa: CASSLWGGEETQYF

j_gene: TRBJ2-7
d_gene: -
abundance: -
v_gene: TRBV2
len: 14
CDR3nt: TGTGCCAGCAGTGAACCGGGGTTAGGCTACGAGCAGTACTTC
CDR3aa: CASSEPGLGYEQYF

j_gene: TRBJ1-1
d_gene: TRBD1
abundance: -
v_gene: TRBV25-1
len: 18
CDR3nt: TGTGCCAGCAGTGAATTTTCAGGAGGGACAGGGTCGAAGACTGAAGCTTTCTTT
CDR3aa: CASSEFSGGTGSKTEAFF

j_gene: TRBJ1-6
d_gene: -
abundance: -
v_gene: TRBV9
len: 16
CDR3nt: TGTGCCAGCAGCCCCAACTCCGGGACACTTAATTCACCCCTCCACTTT
CDR3aa: CASSPNSGTLNSPLHF

j_gene: TRBJ1-2
d_gene: TRBD1
abundance: -
v_gene: TRBV19
len: 16
CDR3nt: TGTGCCAGTAGGGGGACAGGGGGAGATTCTGAGTATGGCTACACCTTC
CDR3aa: CASRGTGGDSEYGYTF

j_gene: TRBJ1-5
d_gene: TRBD1
abundance: -
v_gene: TRBV19
len: 16
CDR3nt: TGTGCCAGTAGTACCGAGGGACAGGGTGGGTATCAGCCCCAGCATTTT
CDR3aa: CASSTEGQGGYQPQHF

j_gene: TRBJ2-7
d_gene: TRBD1
abundance: -
v_gene: TRBV5-4
len: 12
CDR3nt: TGTGCCAGCAGCCTAAAGGACAGGGAGCAGTACTTC
CDR3aa: CASSLKDREQYF

j_gene: TRBJ2-1
d_gene: -
abundance: -
v_gene: TRBV4-2
len: 19
CDR3nt: TGTGCCAGCAGCCAAGAAAAGGAGACAGCACAATTATCTTACAATGAGCAGTTCTTC
CDR3aa: CASSQEKETAQLSYNEQFF

j_gene: TRBJ1-1
d_gene: TRBD1
abundance: -
v_gene: TRBV27
len: 14
CDR3nt: TGTGCCAGCAGTTCCGGGACAGTGAACACTGAAGCTTTCTTT
CDR3aa: CASSSGTVNTEAFF

j_gene: TRBJ1-1
d_gene: -
abundance: -
v_gene: TRBV7-2
len: 14
CDR3nt: TGTGCCAGCAGCTTAGCGAGGCGGTCAGAGGAAGCTTTCTTT
CDR3aa: CASSLARRSEEAFF

j_gene: TRBJ2-7
d_gene: -
abundance: -
v_gene: TRBV4-1
len: 16
CDR3nt: TGCGCCAGCAGCCAAGATCTAGGCCCTACTGGAGACGAGCAGTACTTC
CDR3aa: CASSQDLGPTGDEQYF

j_gene: TRBJ1-1
d_gene: -
abundance: -
v_gene: TRBV18
len: 14
CDR3nt: TGTGCCAGCTCACCAACAGGGCAGAACACTGAAGCTTTCTTT
CDR3aa: CASSPTGQNTEAFF

j_gene: TRBJ1-2
d_gene: TRBD1
abundance: -
v_gene: TRBV27
len: 14
CDR3nt: TGTGCCAGCCGAGGGACAGGGGGCGTCTATGGCTACACCTTC
CDR3aa: CASRGTGGVYGYTF

j_gene: TRBJ2-1
d_gene: TRBD2
abundance: -
v_gene: TRBV2
len: 16
CDR3nt: TGTGCCAGCAGTGGGGGACTAGGCTCTATCTACAATGAGCAGTTCTTC
CDR3aa: CASSGGLGSIYNEQFF

j_gene: TRBJ1-1
d_gene: -
abundance: once
v_gene: TRBV6-1
len: 15
CDR3nt: TGTGCCAGCAGCTCAGGGGCGACTATGAACACTGAAGCTTTCTTT
CDR3aa: CASSSGATMNTEAFF

j_gene: TRBJ2-7
d_gene: -
abundance: many
v_gene: TRBV25-1
len: 12
CDR3nt: TGTGCCAGCAGTGATTTCGCGGGGGAGCAGTACTTC
CDR3aa: CASSDFAGEQYF

j_gene: TRBJ2-3
d_gene: TRBD1
abundance: -
v_gene: TRBV15
len: 15
CDR3nt: TGTGCCACCAGCAGAGATGTCAGGGGGACAGATACGCAGTATTTT
CDR3aa: CATSRDVRGTDTQYF

j_gene: TRBJ2-5
d_gene: -
abundance: -
v_gene: TRBV6-5
len: 14
CDR3nt: TGTGCCAGCAGTTACTCGGCGACTCAAGAGACCCAGTACTTC
CDR3aa: CASSYSATQETQYF